The 2 T cell receptor beta chains listed next were all sequenced from one sample in a study of cytomegalovirus exposure and HLA in healthy donors. In the PCR, 60 Vbeta and 13 Jbeta primers were used. The assay was immunoSEQ multiplex PCR, and TCRdb's table has in-frame clones only and misses some. The sample holds around 120,000 clones, around 80% seen once. The source material was PBMCs. The origin of the receptors is a man between 25 and 39 years old in good health and CMV-seronegative.

The chain couples TRBV19 to TRBJ1-3; 8 nucleotides agree with TRBD1. The germline CDR1 and CDR2 sequences are LNHDA and SQIVND (reference sequence). The CDR3 length is 14 residues. Losses at the gene ends were 7 bases for V and 4 bases for J; bases not matched to a gene: 6. CDR3 loop: CASNGQGMGNTIYF. DNA of the CDR3: TGTGCCAGTAATGGACAGGGTATGGGAAACACCATATATTTT. Filled out from reference TRBV19 and TRBJ1-3, the complete variable domain reads DGGITQSPKYLFRKEGQNVTLSCEQNLNHDAMYWYRQDPGQGLRLIYYSQIVNDFQKGDIAEGYSVSREKKESFPLTVTSAQKNPTAFYLCASNGQGMGNTIYFGEGSWLTVV.

This clone was counted between two and nine times. The rearrangement links TRBV5-1 to TRBJ1-2; 9 positions agree with TRBD1. Germline trimming cut 4 bases from V and 7 bases from J; bases unmatched to any gene: 14. There are 16 residues in the CDR3. Germline V gene sequence: CDR1 SGHRS, CDR2 YFSETQ. In DNA form, the CDR3 reads TGCGCCAGCAGCAATACCCCGGGACAGGGTTTAAGTGGCTACACCTTC. This sequence encodes CASSNTPGQGLSGYTF.